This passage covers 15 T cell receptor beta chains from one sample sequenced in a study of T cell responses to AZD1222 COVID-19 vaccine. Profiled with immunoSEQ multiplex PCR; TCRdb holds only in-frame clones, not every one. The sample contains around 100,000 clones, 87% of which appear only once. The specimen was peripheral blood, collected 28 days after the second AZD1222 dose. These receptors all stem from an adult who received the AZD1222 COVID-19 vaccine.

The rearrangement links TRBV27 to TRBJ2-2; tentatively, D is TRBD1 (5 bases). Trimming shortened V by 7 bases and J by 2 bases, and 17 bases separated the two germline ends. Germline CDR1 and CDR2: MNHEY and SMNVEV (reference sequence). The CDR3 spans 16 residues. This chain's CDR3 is CASNPSTASNTGELFF. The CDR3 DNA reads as TGTGCCAGCAATCCTTCGACAGCCTCTAACACCGGGGAGCTGTTTTTT.

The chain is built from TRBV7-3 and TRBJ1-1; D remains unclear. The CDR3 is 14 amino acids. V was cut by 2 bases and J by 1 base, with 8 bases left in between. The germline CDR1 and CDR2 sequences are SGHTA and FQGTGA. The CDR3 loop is CASSLGVTNTEAFF. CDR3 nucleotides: TGTGCCAGCAGCTTAGGGGTTACGAACACTGAAGCTTTCTTT.

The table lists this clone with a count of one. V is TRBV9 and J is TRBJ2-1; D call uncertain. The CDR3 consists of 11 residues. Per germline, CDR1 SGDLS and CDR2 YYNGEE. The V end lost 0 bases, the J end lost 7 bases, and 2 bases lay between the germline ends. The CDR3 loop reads CASSVVNEQFF. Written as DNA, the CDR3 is TGTGCCAGCAGCGTAGTGAATGAGCAGTTCTTC.

The CDR3 coding sequence is TGTGCCAGCAGCTTGCGGCGTTGGAGGTGGCAGTACTTC. It yields the protein CASSLRRWRWQYF. The chain uses TRBV12-1 and TRBJ2-7; the D call in the table, TRBD2, was not verified against the DNA. TRBV12-1 represents a pseudogene. The CDR3 has 13 amino acids.

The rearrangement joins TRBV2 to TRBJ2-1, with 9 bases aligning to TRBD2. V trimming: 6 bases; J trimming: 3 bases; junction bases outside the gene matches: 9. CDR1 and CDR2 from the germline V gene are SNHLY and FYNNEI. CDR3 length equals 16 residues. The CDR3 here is CASSIAGVGGYNEQFF. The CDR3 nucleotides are TGTGCCAGCAGCATAGCGGGAGTAGGAGGCTACAATGAGCAGTTCTTC.

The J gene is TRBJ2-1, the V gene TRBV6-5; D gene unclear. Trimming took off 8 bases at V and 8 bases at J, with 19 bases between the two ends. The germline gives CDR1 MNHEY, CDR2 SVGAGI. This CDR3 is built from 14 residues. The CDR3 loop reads CASSFWTPPDEQFF. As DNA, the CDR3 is TGTGCCAGCTCTTTCTGGACGCCACCGGATGAGCAGTTCTTC.

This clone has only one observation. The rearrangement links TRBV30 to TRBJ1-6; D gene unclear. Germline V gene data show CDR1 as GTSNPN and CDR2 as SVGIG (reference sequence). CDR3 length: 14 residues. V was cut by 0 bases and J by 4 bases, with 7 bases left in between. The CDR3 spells CAWSVVPYNSPLHF. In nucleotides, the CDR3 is TGTGCCTGGAGTGTAGTACCATATAATTCACCCCTCCACTTT. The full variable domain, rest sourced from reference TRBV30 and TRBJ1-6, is SQTIHQWPATLVQPVGSPLSLECTVEGTSNPNLYWYRQAAGRGLQLLFYSVGIGQISSEVPQNLSASRPQDRQFILSSKKLLLSDSGFYLCAWSVVPYNSPLHFGNGTRLTVT.

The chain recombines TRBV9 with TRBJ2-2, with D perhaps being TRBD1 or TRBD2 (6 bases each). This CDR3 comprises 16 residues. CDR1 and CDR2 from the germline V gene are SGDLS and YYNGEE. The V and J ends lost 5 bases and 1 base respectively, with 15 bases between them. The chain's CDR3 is CASRERGDENTGELFF. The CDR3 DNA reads TGTGCCAGCAGAGAGAGGGGGGATGAGAACACCGGGGAGCTGTTTTTT.

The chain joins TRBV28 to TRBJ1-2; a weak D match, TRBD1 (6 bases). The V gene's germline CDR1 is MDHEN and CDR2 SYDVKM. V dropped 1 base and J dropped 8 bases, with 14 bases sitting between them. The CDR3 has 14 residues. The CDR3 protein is CASSLLGGPGGYTF. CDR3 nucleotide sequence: TGTGCCAGCAGTTTATTGGGGGGGCCAGGAGGCTACACCTTC.

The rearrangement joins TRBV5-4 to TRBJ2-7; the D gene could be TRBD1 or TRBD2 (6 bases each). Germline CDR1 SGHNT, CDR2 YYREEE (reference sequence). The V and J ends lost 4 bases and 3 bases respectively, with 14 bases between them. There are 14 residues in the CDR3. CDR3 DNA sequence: TGTGCCAGCAGCCGGCGGGACAATAGCTACGAGCAGTACTTC. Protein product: CASSRRDNSYEQYF.

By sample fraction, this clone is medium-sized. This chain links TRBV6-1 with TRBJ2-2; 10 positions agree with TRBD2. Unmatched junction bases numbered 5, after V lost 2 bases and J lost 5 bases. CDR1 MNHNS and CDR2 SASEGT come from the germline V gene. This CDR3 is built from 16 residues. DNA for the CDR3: TGTGCCAGCAGTGAACTAGCGGGAGCTGGAACCGGGGAGCTGTTTTTT. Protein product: CASSELAGAGTGELFF.

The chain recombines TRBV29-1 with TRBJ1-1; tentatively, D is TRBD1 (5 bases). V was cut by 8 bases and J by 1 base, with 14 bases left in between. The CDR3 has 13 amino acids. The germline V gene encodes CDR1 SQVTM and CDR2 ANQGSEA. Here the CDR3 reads CSLWAGTNTEAFF. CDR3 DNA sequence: TGCAGCCTATGGGCTGGGACGAACACTGAAGCTTTCTTT.

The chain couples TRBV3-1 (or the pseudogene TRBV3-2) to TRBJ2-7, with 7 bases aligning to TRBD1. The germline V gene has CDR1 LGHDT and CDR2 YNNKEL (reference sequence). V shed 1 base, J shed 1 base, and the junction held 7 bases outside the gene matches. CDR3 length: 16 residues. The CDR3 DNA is TGTGCCAGCAGCCAAGGACTTGGACAGGAATCCTACGAGCAGTACTTC. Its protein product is CASSQGLGQESYEQYF.

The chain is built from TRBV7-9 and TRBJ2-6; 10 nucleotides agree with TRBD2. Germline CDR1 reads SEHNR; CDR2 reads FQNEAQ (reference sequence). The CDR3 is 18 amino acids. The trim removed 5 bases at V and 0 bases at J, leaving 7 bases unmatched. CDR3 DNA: TGTGCCAGCAGCCCCAAGGGACTAGCGAACTCTGGGGCCAACGTCCTGACTTTC. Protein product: CASSPKGLANSGANVLTF.

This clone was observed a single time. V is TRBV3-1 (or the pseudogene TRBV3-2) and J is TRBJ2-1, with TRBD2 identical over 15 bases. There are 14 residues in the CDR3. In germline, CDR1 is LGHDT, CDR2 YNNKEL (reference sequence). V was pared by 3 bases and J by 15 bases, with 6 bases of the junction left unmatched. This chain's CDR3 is CASSHGTSGRQVFF. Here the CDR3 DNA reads TGTGCCAGCAGCCATGGGACTAGCGGGAGGCAGGTGTTCTTC.